The T cell receptor (beta chain) described here comes from a study of blood T cell repertoires in COVID-19. The overall study: Sites across the United States, Italy and Spain contributed samples from acute and convalescent COVID-19. In each case, the material was cDNA or gDNA derived from T cells, B-cell-depleted T cells, or PBMCs.

Germline CDR1 reads SGDLS; CDR2 reads YYNGEE. V gave up 0 bases and J gave up 8 bases; unmatched junction bases: 14. This CDR3 is built from 17 residues. Original data processing: For nucleated cells, counts were estimated from reference gene primer amplification. Method: immunoSEQ multiplex PCR; TCRdb's copy keeps in-frame clones and lacks some. The D gene and trimming were derived from the DNA, and the V and J assignments and clone size from that table. The table lists 75,000 to 90,000 clones, around 92% of them singletons. The sequence derives from a woman in her 50s in a cohort sampled during active COVID-19. The chain employs TRBV9 and TRBJ2-1, with 7 bases aligning to TRBD2. Sequenced material: peripheral blood. CDR3 bases: TGTGCCAGCAGCGTAGGGTTCGGGGCAGTGGGAGGGCATGAGCAGTTCTTC. Protein product: CASSVGFGAVGGHEQFF.